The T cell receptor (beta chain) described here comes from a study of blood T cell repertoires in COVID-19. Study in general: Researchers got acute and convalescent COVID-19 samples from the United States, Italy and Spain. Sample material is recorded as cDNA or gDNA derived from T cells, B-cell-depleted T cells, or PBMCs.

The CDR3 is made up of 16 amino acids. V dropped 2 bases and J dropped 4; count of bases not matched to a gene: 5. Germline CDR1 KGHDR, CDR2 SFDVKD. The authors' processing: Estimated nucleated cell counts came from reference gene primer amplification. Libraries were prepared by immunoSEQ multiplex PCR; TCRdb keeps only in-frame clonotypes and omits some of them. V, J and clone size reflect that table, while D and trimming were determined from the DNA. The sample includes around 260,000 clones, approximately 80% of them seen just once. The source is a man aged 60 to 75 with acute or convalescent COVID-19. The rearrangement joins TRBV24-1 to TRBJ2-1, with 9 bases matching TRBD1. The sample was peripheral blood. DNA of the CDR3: TGTGCCACCAGTGATTCACCGGGACAGGGTTACAATGAGCAGTTCTTC. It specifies CATSDSPGQGYNEQFF.